The present T cell receptor (beta chain) was sequenced within a study of T cells after yellow fever vaccination. TCRdb re-analysed the 5' RACE reads in MiXCR, keeping a single row per CDR3 protein. The repertoire includes 500,000 to 700,000 distinct CDR3 sequences, about a fifth of them detected once, and 13% to 15% sits in the top ten. The CDR3 covers 15 residues. The germline CDR1 and CDR2 sequences are DFQATT and SNEGSKA (reference sequence). V lost 3 bases and J lost 10; bases outside the gene matches: 14. The clonotype comes from a man aged 25 to 40 who received the YFV17D yellow fever vaccine. The chain couples TRBV20-1 to TRBJ2-7; 11 bases map to TRBD2. This sample comprised PBMCs, obtained 15 days after the yellow fever booster vaccination. The CDR3 loop reads CSASRVAGGPGDQYF. CDR3 coding DNA: TGCAGTGCTAGTAGAGTAGCGGGAGGGCCGGGGGATCAGTACTTC.